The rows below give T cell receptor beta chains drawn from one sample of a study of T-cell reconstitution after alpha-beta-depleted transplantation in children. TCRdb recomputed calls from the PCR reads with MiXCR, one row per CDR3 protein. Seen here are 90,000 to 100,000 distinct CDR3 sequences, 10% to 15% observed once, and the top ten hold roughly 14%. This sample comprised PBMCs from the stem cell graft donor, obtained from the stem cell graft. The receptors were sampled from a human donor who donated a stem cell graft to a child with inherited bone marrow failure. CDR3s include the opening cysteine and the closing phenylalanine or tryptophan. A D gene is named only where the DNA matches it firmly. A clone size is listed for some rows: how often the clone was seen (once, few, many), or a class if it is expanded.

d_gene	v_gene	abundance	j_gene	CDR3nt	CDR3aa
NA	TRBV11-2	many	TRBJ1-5	TGTGCCAGCAGCTTAGATCACCCGGAGCCCCAGCATTTT	CASSLDHPEPQHF
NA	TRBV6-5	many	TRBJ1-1	TGTGCCAGCAGTTACTCCGGCCTGAACACTGAAGCTTTCTTT	CASSYSGLNTEAFF
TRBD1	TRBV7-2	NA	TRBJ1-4	TGTGCCAGCAGCTTCTCAGGGGGAACTAATGAAAAACTGTTTTTT	CASSFSGGTNEKLFF
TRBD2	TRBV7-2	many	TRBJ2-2	TGTGCCAGCAGCTCCTATCTTTTAGCGGGAGGGAACACCGGGGAGCTGTTTTTT	CASSSYLLAGGNTGELFF
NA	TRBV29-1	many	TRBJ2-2	TGCAGCGTCTCGGGATCGGCCGGGGAGCTGTTTTTT	CSVSGSAGELFF
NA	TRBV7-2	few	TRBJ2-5	TGTGCCAGCAGCCGGGGACGGTACCAAGAGACCCAGTACTTC	CASSRGRYQETQYF
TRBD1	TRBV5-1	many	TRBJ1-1	TGCGCCAGCAGCCCGGGACAGCCTACGTCTGAAGCTTTCTTT	CASSPGQPTSEAFF
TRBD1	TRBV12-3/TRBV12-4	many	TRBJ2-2	TGTGCCAGCAGTTTAAATAAGGGGGCTGCCGGGGAGCTGTTTTTT	CASSLNKGAAGELFF
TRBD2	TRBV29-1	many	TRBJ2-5	TGCAGCGTTGCCAGCAACAGCGGGGAACAAGAGACCCAGTACTTC	CSVASNSGEQETQYF
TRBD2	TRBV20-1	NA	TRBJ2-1	TGCAGTGCTAGGGGTTATCCTAGCGGGGGAAATGAGCAGTTCTTC	CSARGYPSGGNEQFF
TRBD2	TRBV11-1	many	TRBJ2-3	TGTGCCAGCAGCTCGAGCCTTACTCCTAGCGGGGGGACAGATACGCAGTATTTT	CASSSSLTPSGGTDTQYF
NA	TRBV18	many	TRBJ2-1	TGTGCCAGCTCATCCTATCTGGGTGATGAGCAGTTCTTC	CASSSYLGDEQFF
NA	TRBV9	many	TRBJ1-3	TGTGCCAGCAGCGTAGGACAGTTCTCTGGAAACACCATATATTTT	CASSVGQFSGNTIYF
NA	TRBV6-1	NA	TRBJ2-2	TGTGCCAGCGGAGGGGCGGCGACGAACACCGGGGAGCTGTTTTTT	CASGGAATNTGELFF
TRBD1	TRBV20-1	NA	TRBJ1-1	TGCAGTGCGAAAGGAGACAGGGGCGTTGACACTGAAGCTTTCTTT	CSAKGDRGVDTEAFF
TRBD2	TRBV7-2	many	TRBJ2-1	TGTGCCAGCAGCCCTTTGGGGGGGGCCTACAATGAGCAGTTCTTC	CASSPLGGAYNEQFF
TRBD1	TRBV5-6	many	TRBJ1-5	TGTGCCAGCAGCTTGGGCGGGACAGGGGGCCTGCCCCAGCATTTT	CASSLGGTGGLPQHF
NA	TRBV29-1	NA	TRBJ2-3	TGCAGCGTTGGTGGCACAGATACGCAGTATTTT	CSVGGTDTQYF
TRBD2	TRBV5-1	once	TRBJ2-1	TGCGCCAGCAGCTTATCCCCCAGCGGGGGGCTTTACAATGAGCAGTTCTTC	CASSLSPSGGLYNEQFF
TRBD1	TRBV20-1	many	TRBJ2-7	TGCAGTGCTAGAGATCGAAGACAGGGGTCCTACGAGCAGTACTTC	CSARDRRQGSYEQYF
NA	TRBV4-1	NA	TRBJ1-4	TGCGCCAGCAGCCAAGCGCGGGGTGGGTGGTCTAATGAAAAACTGTTTTTT	CASSQARGGWSNEKLFF
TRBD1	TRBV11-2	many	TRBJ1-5	TGTGCCAGCAGCTTAGGGACAGGTATCAATCAGCCCCAGCATTTT	CASSLGTGINQPQHF
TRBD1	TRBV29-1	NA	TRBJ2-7	TGCAGCGCACAAAGAACAGGGGGTTCTGGGATGGAGCGGTACTTC	CSAQRTGGSGMERYF